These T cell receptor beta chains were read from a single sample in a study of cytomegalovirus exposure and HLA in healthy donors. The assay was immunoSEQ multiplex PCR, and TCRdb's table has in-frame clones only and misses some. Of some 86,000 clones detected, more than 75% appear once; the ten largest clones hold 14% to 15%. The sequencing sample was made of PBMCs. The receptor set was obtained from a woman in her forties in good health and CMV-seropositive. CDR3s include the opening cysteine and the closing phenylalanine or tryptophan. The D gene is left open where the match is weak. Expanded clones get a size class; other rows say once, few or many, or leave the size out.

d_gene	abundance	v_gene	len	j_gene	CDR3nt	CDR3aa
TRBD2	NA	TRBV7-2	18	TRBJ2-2	TGTGCCAGCAGCTTGCAGGGACTAGCGGGAGCGGGCACCGGGGAGCTGTTTTTT	CASSLQGLAGAGTGELFF
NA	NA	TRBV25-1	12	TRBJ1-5	TGTGCCAGCAGTGAAGTTACCGGGCCCCAGCATTTT	CASSEVTGPQHF
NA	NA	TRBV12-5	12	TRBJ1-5	TGTGCTAGTGGCTATAGCAATCAGCCCCAGCATTTT	CASGYSNQPQHF
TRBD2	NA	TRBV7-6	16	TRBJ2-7	TGTGCCAGCAGCTTGGGACTAGCGGGGTTCTCCTACGAGCAGTACTTC	CASSLGLAGFSYEQYF
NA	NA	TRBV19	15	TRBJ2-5	TGTGCCAGTAGTATCTACCTGCTAGCCAAAGAGACCCAGTACTTC	CASSIYLLAKETQYF
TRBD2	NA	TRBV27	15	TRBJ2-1	TGTGCCAGCAGGTCCGGACTAGCGGGGGGCAATGAGCAGTTCTTC	CASRSGLAGGNEQFF
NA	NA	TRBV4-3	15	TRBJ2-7	TGCGCCAGCAGCCAAGTAGGTGACACCTCCTACGAGCAGTACTTC	CASSQVGDTSYEQYF
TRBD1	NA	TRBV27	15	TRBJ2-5	TGTGCCAGCAGCCCCTACACAGGGGAACAAGAGACCCAGTACTTC	CASSPYTGEQETQYF
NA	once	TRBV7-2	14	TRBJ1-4	TGTGCCAGCAGCTTCTCACAGGGATTTGGAGAACTGTTTTTT	CASSFSQGFGELFF
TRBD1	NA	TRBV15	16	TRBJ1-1	TGTGCCACCAGCAGTGCTCGGGGACAGGGATCCACTGAAGCTTTCTTT	CATSSARGQGSTEAFF
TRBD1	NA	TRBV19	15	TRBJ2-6	TGTGCCAGTAGTAGACAGGGAACTGGGGCCAACGTCCTGACTTTC	CASSRQGTGANVLTF
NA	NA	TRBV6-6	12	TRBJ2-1	TGTGCCAGCAGGGAGGTATACAATGAGCAGTTCTTC	CASREVYNEQFF
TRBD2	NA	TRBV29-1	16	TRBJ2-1	TGCAGCGTTAAAGGGTCTAGCGGGGGGGCCGGTTTTTTTAAGTTCTTC	CSVKGSSGGAGFFKFF
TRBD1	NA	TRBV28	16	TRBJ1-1	TGTGCCAGCAGTTCACCACCGGGACAGGGTCGGACTGAAGCTTTCTTT	CASSSPPGQGRTEAFF
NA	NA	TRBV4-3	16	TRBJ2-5	TGCGCCAGCAGCCAAGATCCGACGGCGGTGCGGGAGACCCAGTACTTC	CASSQDPTAVRETQYF
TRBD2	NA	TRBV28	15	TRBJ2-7	TGTGCCAGCAGTTTAGGCGTGACTAGCGGCTACGAGCAGTACTTC	CASSLGVTSGYEQYF
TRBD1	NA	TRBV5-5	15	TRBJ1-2	TGTGCCAGCAGCTTACAGGACAGGGTTAACTATGGCTACACCTTC	CASSLQDRVNYGYTF
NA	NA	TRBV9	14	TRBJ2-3	TGTGCCAGCAGCGTAGATCCTAGTCTGAATACGCAGTATTTT	CASSVDPSLNTQYF
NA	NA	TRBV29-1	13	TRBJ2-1	TGCAGCGTTGACAGGTCCCCGAGGGATGAGCAGTTCTTC	CSVDRSPRDEQFF
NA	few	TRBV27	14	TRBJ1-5	TGTGCCAGCAGCGATACAGATAGCAATCAGCCCCAGCATTTT	CASSDTDSNQPQHF
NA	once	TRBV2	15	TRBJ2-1	TGTGCCAGCAGGGGGCGGGGGCTAGCCGGCAATGAGCAGTTCTTC	CASRGRGLAGNEQFF
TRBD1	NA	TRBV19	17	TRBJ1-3	TGTGCCAGTAGTGCCTCGGGACAGGCTTTAGGCGGAAACACCATATATTTT	CASSASGQALGGNTIYF
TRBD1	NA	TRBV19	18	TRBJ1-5	TGTGCCAGTACCTCTAGACCCACCGACAGGGCACTCAATCAGCCCCAGCATTTT	CASTSRPTDRALNQPQHF
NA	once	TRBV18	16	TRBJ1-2	TGTGCCAGCTCACCCCGAAGTGGAGAAGCTAACTATGGCTACACCTTC	CASSPRSGEANYGYTF
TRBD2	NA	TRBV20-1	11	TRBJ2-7	TGCAGTGCTACGGGAGGTGGCGAGCAGTACTTC	CSATGGGEQYF
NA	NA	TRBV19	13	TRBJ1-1	TGTGCCAGTAGGAGGGGGTGGAACACTGAAGCTTTCTTT	CASRRGWNTEAFF
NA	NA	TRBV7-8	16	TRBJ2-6	TGTGCCAGCAGCGTCCACCCAGGGACTGGGGCCAACGTCCTGACTTTC	CASSVHPGTGANVLTF
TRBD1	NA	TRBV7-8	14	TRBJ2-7	TGTGCCAGCAGCTTAGGACAGGGCAGCAACGAGCAGTACTTC	CASSLGQGSNEQYF
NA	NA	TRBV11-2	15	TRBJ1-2	TGTGCCAGCAGCGTTAACATTTTTCAGTCCTATGGCTACACCTTC	CASSVNIFQSYGYTF
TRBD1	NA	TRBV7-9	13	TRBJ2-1	TGTGCCAGCAGCTTAGCGGTAGACAGGGGGAAGTTCTTC	CASSLAVDRGKFF
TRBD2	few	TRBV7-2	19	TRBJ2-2	TGTGCCAGCAGCTTTAAAACCGGGACTAGCGGGACGGGCACCGGGGAGCTGTTTTTT	CASSFKTGTSGTGTGELFF
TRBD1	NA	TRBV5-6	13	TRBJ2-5	TGTGCCAGCAGCCCTGGACAGGGAGGGACCCAGTACTTC	CASSPGQGGTQYF
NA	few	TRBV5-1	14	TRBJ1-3	TGCGCCAGCAGCTTGGCGACAGCTGGAAACACCATATATTTT	CASSLATAGNTIYF
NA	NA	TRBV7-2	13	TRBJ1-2	TGTGCCAGCAGCCCTGACAGGTTCTATGGCTACACCTTC	CASSPDRFYGYTF
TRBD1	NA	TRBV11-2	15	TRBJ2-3	TGTGCCAGCAGATCCGGGACAGGCTATACAGATACGCAGTATTTT	CASRSGTGYTDTQYF